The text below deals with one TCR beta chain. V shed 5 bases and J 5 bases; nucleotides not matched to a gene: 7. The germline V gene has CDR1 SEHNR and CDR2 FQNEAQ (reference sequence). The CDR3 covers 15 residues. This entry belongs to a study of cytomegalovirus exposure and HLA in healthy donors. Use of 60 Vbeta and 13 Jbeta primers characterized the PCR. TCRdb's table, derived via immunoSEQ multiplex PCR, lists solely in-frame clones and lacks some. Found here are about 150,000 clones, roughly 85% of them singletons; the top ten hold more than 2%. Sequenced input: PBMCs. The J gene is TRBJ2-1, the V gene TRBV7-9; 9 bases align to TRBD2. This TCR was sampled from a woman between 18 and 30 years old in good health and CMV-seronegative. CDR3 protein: CASSPRRLADNEQFF. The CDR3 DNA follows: TGTGCCAGCAGCCCACGTAGACTAGCGGACAATGAGCAGTTCTTC.